Below, 24 T cell receptor beta chains from the same sample are listed, as sequenced in a study of T cell repertoires in cytomegalovirus infection. Using its own MiXCR run on the reads, TCRdb lists one record per CDR3 protein. Among around 300,000 distinct CDR3 sequences listed, about 25% were seen once. The sample consisted of PBMCs. These receptor sequences come from a human donor in good health (CMV status not recorded). Some clones in this sample may be carry-over from other donors' samples.

The chain couples TRBV27 to TRBJ2-1; 8 nucleotides align to TRBD1. This CDR3 contains 17 residues. Per the germline V gene, CDR1 is MNHEY and CDR2 is SMNVEV (reference sequence). The ends lost 4 bases at V and 2 bases at J; junction bases unmatched: 10. The CDR3 sequence is CASSSSGGPRPYNEQFF. The DNA of the CDR3 is TGTGCCAGCAGTTCCTCAGGGGGCCCGAGGCCCTACAATGAGCAGTTCTTC.

The chain uses TRBV7-6 and TRBJ1-1, with D perhaps matching TRBD1 (6 bases). V gave up 5 bases and J gave up 1 base, with 11 bases separating them. The CDR3 contains 14 residues. Germline V CDR1 and CDR2: SGHVS, FNYEAQ. The CDR3 sequence: CASSRGLGNTEAFF. In nucleotides, the CDR3 is TGTGCCAGCAGCCGGGGGCTGGGGAACACTGAAGCTTTCTTT. Full variable domain (outside the CDR3, taken from reference TRBV7-6 and TRBJ1-1): GAGVSQSPRYKVTKRGQDVALRCDPISGHVSLYWYRQALGQGPEFLTYFNYEAQQDKSGLPNDRFSAERPEGSISTLTIQRTEQRDSAMYRCASSRGLGNTEAFFGQGTRLTVV.

In regard to this clonotype: A junction end diverges from the germline sequence, so it may reflect a read error. The gene calls are TRBV5-3 and TRBJ2-7; TRBD2 matches 13 bases. TRBV5-3 is reported as an ORF; its role is uncertain. This CDR3 spans 16 amino acids. CDR3 sequence: CASSLGGLAGNYEQYF. CDR3 coding DNA: TGTGCCAGCAGCTTGGGGGGACTAGCGGGGAACTACGAGCAGTACTTC.

Ten or more counts support this clonotype. The chain links TRBV7-2 to TRBJ2-5; TRBD2 matches 8 bases. The junction had 9 bases not matched to a gene; V was cut back by 7 bases and J by 5 bases. This CDR3 has 14 amino acids. CDR1 and CDR2 (germline): SGHTA, FQGNSA. CDR3 in amino acids: CASKASGFWETQYF. CDR3 DNA sequence: TGTGCCAGCAAGGCTAGCGGGTTTTGGGAGACCCAGTACTTC.

The rearrangement joins TRBV11-3 to TRBJ2-1; a weak D match, TRBD1 (5 bases). V lost 1 base and J 9 bases, leaving 10 bases between the germline ends. The CDR3 is 13 residues long. The germline V gene encodes CDR1 SGHNT and CDR2 YENEEA. The CDR3 bases are TGTGCCAGCAGCTTAGTGCAGGGCGGTGAGCAGTTCTTC. Residues: CASSLVQGGEQFF.

The V and J genes are TRBV6-5 and TRBJ1-2; D may be TRBD1 (6 bases). The CDR3 consists of 15 residues. V was cut by 7 bases and J by 3 bases, with 18 bases left in between. Germline loops: CDR1 MNHEY, CDR2 SVGAGI. In DNA, the CDR3 is TGTGCCAGCATAAAACAGGGATGGGAAGACTATGGCTACACCTTC. Amino acid sequence: CASIKQGWEDYGYTF.

This chain uses TRBV7-9 with TRBJ2-7; D possibly corresponds to TRBD2 (6 bases). The CDR3 covers 16 residues. The ends were cut back, 5 bases at V and 0 bases at J, with 17 bases in the middle. Germline assignment: CDR1 SEHNR and CDR2 FQNEAQ (reference sequence). The CDR3 sequence: CASSAFGGRSSYEQYF. Here the CDR3 DNA reads TGTGCCAGCAGCGCATTCGGGGGTCGAAGCTCCTACGAGCAGTACTTC.

This clonotype has more than one count but fewer than ten. This chain joins TRBV7-6 and TRBJ2-3; TRBD2 matches 11 bases. Germline V gene data show CDR1 as SGHVS and CDR2 as FNYEAQ. The V segment lost 2 bases and the J segment 2 bases; nucleotides outside the gene matches: 12. The CDR3 length is 19 residues. Written as DNA, the CDR3 is TGTGCCAGCAGCTTAAATGCATATGCTAGCGGGAGGAACACAGATACGCAGTATTTT. Translation gives CASSLNAYASGRNTDTQYF.

The V gene is TRBV7-6, the J gene TRBJ2-1; the D gene is possibly TRBD1 (6 bases). Germline lookup yields CDR1 SGHVS and CDR2 FNYEAQ. The ends were cut back, 5 bases at V and 3 bases at J, with 14 bases in the middle. The CDR3 length is 15 residues. DNA of the CDR3: TGTGCCAGCAGCCCCAGGGGAGCACTCTACAATGAGCAGTTCTTC. Its translation is CASSPRGALYNEQFF. Combining the CDR3 with reference TRBV7-6 and TRBJ2-1 gives the whole variable domain GAGVSQSPRYKVTKRGQDVALRCDPISGHVSLYWYRQALGQGPEFLTYFNYEAQQDKSGLPNDRFSAERPEGSISTLTIQRTEQRDSAMYRCASSPRGALYNEQFFGPGTRLTVL.

J is TRBJ2-3 and V is TRBV3-1, with 11 bases identical to TRBD2. Trimming took 5 bases from V and 0 from J; bases not matched to a gene: 4. Per germline, CDR1 LGHDT and CDR2 YNNKEL (reference sequence). The CDR3 spans 16 residues. CDR3 sequence: CASSMGLADSTDTQYF. The CDR3 DNA reads as TGTGCCAGCAGCATGGGACTAGCGGACAGCACAGATACGCAGTATTTT.

This clonotype appeared a few times. V gene TRBV28 combines with J gene TRBJ1-5; D not resolved. The CDR3 is made up of 18 amino acids. Germline CDR1 and CDR2: MDHEN and SYDVKM. The V end was cut by 2 bases, the J end by 0 bases, with 17 bases between. The CDR3 bases are TGTGCCAGCAGTTTACTCAAGGGAACGGTTTATAGCAATCAGCCCCAGCATTTT. This gives the protein CASSLLKGTVYSNQPQHF.

This chain connects TRBV11-2 to TRBJ2-1; 7 nucleotides match TRBD2. With 0 bases clipped from V and 4 bases from J, the junction kept 12 bases outside the gene matches. CDR3 length: 18 residues. Per germline, CDR1 SGHAT and CDR2 FQNNGV. Here the CDR3 DNA reads TGTGCCAGCAGCTTAGACGCCCTCCGGGACTACCTGTACAATGAGCAGTTCTTC. Translated: CASSLDALRDYLYNEQFF.

The rearrangement links TRBV28 to TRBJ2-7; a possible D gene is TRBD1 (6 bases). The CDR3 runs 13 residues. V lost 2 bases and J lost 6, with 11 bases in between. Per germline, CDR1 MDHEN and CDR2 SYDVKM. CDR3 amino acids: CASSLMGRGEQYF. The CDR3 bases are TGTGCCAGCAGTTTAATGGGCAGGGGCGAGCAGTACTTC.

This clonotype was seen ten or more times. This sequence joins TRBV20-1 and TRBJ2-7; possibly TRBD2 for D (6 bases). This CDR3 is built from 12 residues. Germline V gene data show CDR1 as DFQATT and CDR2 as SNEGSKA (reference sequence). Trimming cost V 1 base and J 3 bases, with 7 bases left between them. The CDR3 DNA sequence: TGCAGTGCTAGAGCTAGCGACTACGAGCAGTACTTC. The encoded protein is CSARASDYEQYF.

The chain is built from TRBV29-1 and TRBJ2-7, with D unclear. With 2 bases removed from V and 0 bases from J, the gap between germline ends came to 5 bases. The CDR3 totals 12 residues. Germline V CDR1 and CDR2: SQVTM, ANQGSEA. CDR3 sequence reads: CSVERSSYEQYF. CDR3 nucleotides: TGCAGCGTTGAAAGGAGCTCCTACGAGCAGTACTTC.

This rearrangement joins TRBV28 to TRBJ2-1, with TRBD2 identical over 10 bases. V lost 2 bases to trimming and J lost 1 base; unmatched junction nucleotides: 2. CDR3 length: 16 residues. CDR1 is MDHEN, CDR2 SYDVKM, per germline. CDR3 DNA: TGTGCCAGCAGTTTAAGCGGGAGGGGTTCCTACAATGAGCAGTTCTTC. Its protein product is CASSLSGRGSYNEQFF.

This clonotype appeared many times. V is TRBV28 and J is TRBJ1-4; D is ambiguous. The CDR3 contains 14 residues. V lost 6 bases and J 1 base, leaving 9 bases between the germline ends. Per the germline V gene, CDR1 is MDHEN and CDR2 is SYDVKM. The CDR3 region is CASRLPKTNEKLFF. The CDR3, as DNA: TGTGCCAGCAGACTACCCAAAACTAATGAAAAACTGTTTTTT.

The gene calls are TRBV10-2 and TRBJ2-3, with 9 bases that match TRBD1. The CDR3 covers 15 residues. From germline, CDR1 is WSHSY and CDR2 SAAADI. V shed 6 bases, J shed 2 bases, and the junction held 6 bases outside the gene matches. CDR3 sequence (DNA): TGCGCCAGCAGCACCGGGACAGGGTACACAGATACGCAGTATTTT. It specifies CASSTGTGYTDTQYF.

The sample holds a few counts of this clonotype. This chain uses TRBV10-3 with TRBJ1-5; 9 bases are shared with TRBD1. After removal of 6 bases from V and 3 bases from J, the junction contained 6 bases not matched to a gene. Per germline, CDR1 ENHRY and CDR2 SYGVKD. The CDR3 is 15 residues long. This chain's CDR3 is CAIRGQGVDNQPQHF. The CDR3 nucleotides read TGTGCCATCAGGGGACAGGGCGTAGACAATCAGCCCCAGCATTTT.

In this sample, this clonotype turned up many times. The chain joins TRBV7-9 to TRBJ2-1; D uncertain. The germline V and J ends were trimmed by 2 bases and 8 bases, with 10 bases remaining between them. Per the germline V gene, CDR1 is SEHNR and CDR2 is FQNEAQ (reference sequence). The CDR3 totals 13 residues. CDR3 in amino acids: CASSLKGLHEQFF. The CDR3 nucleotides are TGTGCCAGCAGCTTAAAGGGTTTGCATGAGCAGTTCTTC.

The chain is built from TRBV2 and TRBJ2-2, with a tentative D call TRBD2 (6 bases). This CDR3 spans 15 amino acids. Trimming removed 2 bases at V and 5 bases at J, with 12 bases between. Germline V CDR1 and CDR2: SNHLY, FYNNEI. CDR3 DNA sequence: TGTGCCAGCAGTGAAAGGAGGGGAAGGACCGGGGAGCTGTTTTTT. This gives the protein CASSERRGRTGELFF.

This clonotype was seen more than once but under ten times. V gene TRBV2 combines with J gene TRBJ1-1, with D possibly matching TRBD1 (5 bases). The CDR3 covers 11 residues. V was cut by 6 bases and J by 12 bases, with 14 bases left in between. The germline V gene encodes CDR1 SNHLY and CDR2 FYNNEI. The CDR3 sequence: CASRDQGGTFF. As DNA, the CDR3 is TGTGCCAGCAGGGATCAGGGAGGTACTTTCTTT.

This clonotype was seen a handful of times. This CDR3 is CASSQYTTGELFF. As DNA, the CDR3 is TGCGCCAGCAGCCAATACACAACCGGGGAGCTGTTTTTT. The chain joins TRBV4-1 to TRBJ2-2, with D uncertain. The ends were cut back, 2 bases at V and 5 bases at J, with 6 bases in the middle. CDR3 length: 13 amino acids. Germline V gene sequence: CDR1 MGHRA, CDR2 YSYEKL.

This clonotype was seen a handful of times. The gene calls are TRBV12-3 or TRBV12-4 and TRBJ2-2; tentatively, D is TRBD2 (5 bases). The CDR3 runs to 13 residues. With 4 bases removed from V and 6 bases from J, the gap between germline ends came to 9 bases. The CDR3 DNA reads as TGTGCCAGCAGTTCCCACGGGGCCGGGGAGCTGTTTTTT. This gives the protein CASSSHGAGELFF.